This T cell receptor (beta chain) was recorded in a study of T-cell memory formation after mild COVID-19. V was clipped by 6 bases and J by 9 bases, with 21 bases between them. In germline, CDR1 is SNHLY, CDR2 FYNNEI. The CDR3 covers 15 residues. MiXCR, applied by TCRdb to the 5' RACE reads, yields one record per CDR3 protein. The top ten clones hold over 9% of a sample with about half a million distinct CDR3 sequences, roughly 18% of them seen once. The material sequenced was PBMCs or a T cell subset sorted from them (not recorded which). The V and J genes are TRBV2 and TRBJ2-1, with TRBD2 as a possible D gene (5 bases). This sequence originates from an adult woman who had mild COVID-19 (a few samples of this study predate the infection). Cell type and time point are not known. The CDR3 nucleotides read TGTGCCAGCAGGCCGGACTCTAGTTGGGTCCGTGAGCAGTTCTTC. This translates into CASRPDSSWVREQFF.